This is a list of T cell receptor beta chains from one sample in a study of CD8+ T cells in alopecia areata. The assay was immunoSEQ multiplex PCR, and TCRdb's table has in-frame clones only and misses some. This table holds 150,000 to 200,000 clones, around 60% found once. The starting material was CD4+ T cells sorted from blood, obtained between weeks 49 and 50, from a patient treated with tofacitinib. The receptors stem from a human donor with alopecia areata. The conserved cysteine and the conserved F or W are not part of the CDR3 here.

j_gene	v_gene	len	CDR3aa
TRBJ2-5	TRBV2	12	ASSERTSGGTQY
TRBJ2-1	TRBV18	13	ASSEGLAGRNEQF
TRBJ2-2	TRBV30	14	AWRLKGGIRTGELF
TRBJ1-1	TRBV5-6	9	ASSLGIEAF
TRBJ2-7	TRBV2	13	ASSESPGGVYEQY
TRBJ2-1	TRBV9	12	ASSVAALAGEQF
TRBJ2-7	TRBV5-1	10	ASSSDGYEQY
TRBJ1-1	TRBV2	12	ASSEKSRNTEAF
TRBJ1-5	TRBV6-1	13	ASSAFREGFQPQH
TRBJ2-1	TRBV5-1	11	ASRPGIYNEQF
TRBJ2-3	TRBV6-1	13	ASSETGQGTDTQY
TRBJ2-1	TRBV29-1	9	SVRVVNEQF
TRBJ2-4	TRBV4-2	12	ASSQAQGSNIQY
TRBJ1-1	TRBV13	11	ASSLGQLVEAF
TRBJ1-1	TRBV25-1	10	ASSLANTEAF
TRBJ1-5	TRBV5-6	13	ASSLSRTYNQPQH
TRBJ2-5	TRBV18	13	ASSPEKGTKETQY
TRBJ1-5	TRBV5-1	13	ASSPTTGANQPQH
TRBJ2-2	TRBV5-6	12	ASSLTGNTGELF
TRBJ2-3	TRBV13	12	ASSLSDITDTQY
TRBJ1-6	TRBV25-1	13	ASSEVDSFNSPLH
TRBJ1-5	TRBV29-1	10	SVGQGDQPQH
TRBJ1-1	TRBV7-2	10	ASSLAQTEAF
TRBJ2-6	TRBV29-1	12	SVAGVSGANVLT
TRBJ2-1	TRBV19	13	ASSIYGGGVNEQF
TRBJ2-3	TRBV27	12	ASSFGGLTDTQY
TRBJ2-2	TRBV2	14	ASAEQGAFLTGELF
TRBJ1-5	TRBV29-1	11	SVAENSNQPQH
TRBJ2-7	TRBV18	12	ASSPRTGPYEQY
TRBJ2-5	TRBV5-1	14	ASSSGRTSGEETQY
TRBJ1-6	TRBV19	13	ASKGAQGDNSPLH
TRBJ1-1	TRBV29-1	12	SVGLGVMNTEAF
TRBJ2-7	TRBV29-1	10	SVGGLSYEQY
TRBJ2-7	TRBV4-3	12	ASSRSGTGGEQY
TRBJ2-3	TRBV7-2	11	ASSLLFTDTQY
TRBJ1-5	TRBV10-3	12	AISEGQRNQPQH
TRBJ1-2	TRBV7-2	12	ASSLFITEQGYT
TRBJ2-5	TRBV14	15	ASSRQEGLVYQETQY
TRBJ2-1	TRBV7-2	11	ASSLWAYNEQF
TRBJ2-2	TRBV29-1	13	SVGTWTGITGELF
TRBJ1-1	TRBV11-3	10	ASSPAEGEAF
TRBJ1-2	TRBV30	10	AWNGDLYGYT
TRBJ1-4	TRBV29-1	10	SVGENNEKLF
TRBJ2-7	TRBV7-9	14	ASSGFDRGGDYEQY
TRBJ1-1	TRBV29-1	12	SVATTGWNTEAF
TRBJ2-1	TRBV6-6	11	ASSYSTYNEQF
TRBJ1-1	TRBV30	13	AWRTHPVWNTEAF
TRBJ1-3	TRBV30	11	AWTTGTSNTIY
TRBJ1-2	TRBV27	14	ASSPPGLAGRSGYT
TRBJ1-5	TRBV7-2	13	ASSPGQVSNQPQH
TRBJ1-5	TRBV2	14	ASSPVQGFGNQPQH
TRBJ2-5	TRBV5-1	12	ASSLAAGKETQY
TRBJ2-6	TRBV14	11	ASSQLQANVLT
TRBJ1-1	TRBV4-3	12	ASSANPELGEAF